This T cell receptor (beta chain) was identified during a study of T cells in localized non-small cell lung cancer. Turning to this clone: Its antigen remains unknown.

General study points: It remains possible that heterogeneity exists, since only one tumor region was sequenced. Median approximately 61 top-100 tumor clones were shared with paired adjacent lung.

The table came from immunoSEQ multiplex PCR; TCRdb's copy has only in-frame clones and leaves some out. Among under 45,000 clones listed, roughly 83% were seen once. The germline V gene encodes CDR1 SGDLS and CDR2 YYNGEE. V lost 4 bases, J lost 8 bases, and 10 bases stayed unmatched. CDR3 length equals 15 residues. The source of this sequence is a man aged 40 to 70 with stage II lung adenocarcinoma. This sequence joins TRBV9 and TRBJ2-1, with TRBD2 matching 9 bases. This specimen consisted of PBMCs, obtained before any cancer treatment. In nucleotides, the CDR3 is TGTGCCAGCAGCCCTGGGACTAGCTCAAACGATGAGCAGTTCTTC. This codes for CASSPGTSSNDEQFF.